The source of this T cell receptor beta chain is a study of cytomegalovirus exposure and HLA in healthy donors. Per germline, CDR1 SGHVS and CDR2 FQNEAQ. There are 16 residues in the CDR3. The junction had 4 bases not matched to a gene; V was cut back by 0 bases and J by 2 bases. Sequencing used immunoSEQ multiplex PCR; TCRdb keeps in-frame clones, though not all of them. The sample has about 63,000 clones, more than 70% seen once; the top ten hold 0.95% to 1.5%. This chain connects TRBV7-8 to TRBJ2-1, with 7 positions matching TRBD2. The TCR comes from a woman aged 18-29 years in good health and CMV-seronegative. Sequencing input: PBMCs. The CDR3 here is CASSLALGGAYNEQFF. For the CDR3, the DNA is TGTGCCAGCAGCTTAGCGCTTGGGGGGGCCTACAATGAGCAGTTCTTC.